These 14 T cell receptor beta chains share one sample of origin, sequenced in a study of cytomegalovirus exposure and HLA in healthy donors. PCR primers comprised 60 Vbeta and 13 Jbeta primers. TCRdb's copy holds only in-frame clones and misses some; the assay was immunoSEQ multiplex PCR. The data contain 150,000 to 180,000 clones, 70% to 80% of them seen just once; the ten biggest clones take up around 7.2%. Source material: PBMCs. These receptors all come from a man aged 25-40 years in good health and CMV-seropositive.

The genes are TRBV27 and TRBJ1-4; a possible D gene is TRBD1 (6 bases). Germline CDR1 MNHEY, CDR2 SMNVEV (reference sequence). The CDR3 totals 18 residues. Between the trimmed V and J ends, which lost 0 bases and 1 base, there was a span of 15 bases. The CDR3 DNA sequence: TGTGCCAGCAGTTTATCCGCCTATCGCAGGGGAACTAATGAAAAACTGTTTTTT. Residues: CASSLSAYRRGTNEKLFF.

The genes are TRBV19 and TRBJ2-1; D is unclear. Germline CDR1 reads LNHDA; CDR2 reads SQIVND (reference sequence). CDR3 length: 14 amino acids. Trimming stripped 7 bases from V and 9 bases from J, with 19 bases between. CDR3 DNA: TGTGCCAGTACCTCCCGCGGCCAAATGGTTGAGCAGTTCTTC. It translates to CASTSRGQMVEQFF.

The chain joins TRBV28 to TRBJ1-3; D uncertain. The CDR3 loop spans 14 amino acids. The germline V and J ends were trimmed by 5 bases and 0 bases, with 8 bases remaining between them. Per germline, CDR1 MDHEN and CDR2 SYDVKM. The CDR3 is CASSTRSSGNTIYF. As DNA, the CDR3 is TGTGCCAGCAGTACGAGGAGCTCTGGAAACACCATATATTTT. Supplemented by reference TRBV28 and TRBJ1-3, the full variable domain reads DVKVTQSSRYLVKRTGEKVFLECVQDMDHENMFWYRQDPGLGLRLIYFSYDVKMKEKGDIPEGYSVSREKKERFSLILESASTNQTSMYLCASSTRSSGNTIYFGEGSWLTVV.

This clone has only one observation. The V gene is TRBV28, the J gene TRBJ1-2; 7 bases fit TRBD1. This CDR3 has 14 residues. V dropped 3 bases and J dropped 6; count of bases not matched to a gene: 7. CDR1 MDHEN and CDR2 SYDVKM come from the germline V gene. The CDR3 loop is CASSLVGGGNGYTF. The CDR3 coding sequence is TGTGCCAGCAGTTTGGTAGGGGGCGGCAATGGCTACACCTTC.

Remarks on this clone: Other DNA sequences in the same sample also yield this CDR3. The chain joins TRBV30 to TRBJ2-5; D is possibly TRBD2 (5 bases). The germline V and J ends were trimmed by 5 bases and 7 bases, with 8 bases remaining between them. The CDR3 has 10 amino acids. The V gene's germline CDR1 is GTSNPN and CDR2 SVGIG (reference sequence). The CDR3 DNA reads TGTGCCTGGGGAGGAGGGACCCAGTACTTC. Translation gives CAWGGGTQYF. The full variable domain, its missing parts supplied by reference TRBV30 and TRBJ2-5, is SQTIHQWPATLVQPVGSPLSLECTVEGTSNPNLYWYRQAAGRGLQLLFYSVGIGQISSEVPQNLSASRPQDRQFILSSKKLLLSDSGFYLCAWGGGTQYFGPGTRLLVL.

This chain links TRBV28 with TRBJ1-2; D remains ambiguous. Germline V gives CDR1 MDHEN, CDR2 SYDVKM. Trimming removed 4 bases from V and 2 bases from J, with 5 bases in between. The CDR3 sequence is 12 residues long. The CDR3 region is CASSYRNYGYTF. The CDR3 region has the DNA TGTGCCAGCAGTTACCGGAACTATGGCTACACCTTC.

The chain employs TRBV7-2 and TRBJ2-3, with a tentative D call TRBD1 (7 bases). The CDR3 is 15 amino acids. The germline gives CDR1 SGHTA, CDR2 FQGNSA. The V end lost 1 base, the J end lost 6 bases, and 14 bases lay between the germline ends. CDR3 nucleotides: TGTGCCAGCAGCTTAGGGACAGGAGGGCGGGATACGCAGTATTTT. Encoded protein: CASSLGTGGRDTQYF.

This chain connects TRBV7-8 to TRBJ2-7; D gene ambiguous. The CDR3 totals 9 residues. V was shortened by 2 bases and J by 12 bases, with 5 bases between the two germline ends. The germline V gene encodes CDR1 SGHVS and CDR2 FQNEAQ. For the CDR3, the DNA is TGTGCCAGCAGCTTAATCGGGTACTTC. It codes for CASSLIGYF. The full variable domain, with the rest looked up from reference TRBV7-8 and TRBJ2-7, is GAGVSQSPRYKVAKRGQDVALRCDPISGHVSLFWYQQALGQGPEFLTYFQNEAQLDKSGLPSDRFFAERPEGSVSTLKIQRTQQEDSAVYLCASSLIGYFGPGTRLTVT.

The chain carries TRBV2 and TRBJ1-5; no reliable D call. The CDR3 is made up of 12 amino acids. Germline CDR1 SNHLY, CDR2 FYNNEI. Trimming shortened V by 6 bases and J by 6 bases, and 9 bases separated the two germline ends. CDR3 protein: CASRRGSQPQHF. The CDR3 DNA is TGTGCCAGCAGGCGAGGGAGTCAGCCCCAGCATTTT.

The chain is built from TRBV6-5 and TRBJ2-7; 13 bases map to TRBD2. Germline V CDR1 and CDR2: MNHEY, SVGAGI. The CDR3 runs 15 residues. The V and J ends lost 5 bases and 9 bases, in that order; junction bases with no gene match: 10. The CDR3 reads CASSRGTSGTTLQYF. CDR3 sequence (DNA): TGTGCCAGCAGTCGCGGGACTAGCGGGACTACCCTGCAGTACTTC.

This chain connects TRBV5-1 to TRBJ1-3; the D gene is possibly TRBD1 (5 bases). V was trimmed by 0 bases and J by 0 bases, leaving 10 bases between them. There are 16 residues in the CDR3. The germline gives CDR1 SGHRS, CDR2 YFSETQ. The CDR3 nucleotides read TGCGCCAGCAGCTTGGATTTACAGGACTCTGGAAACACCATATATTTT. It specifies CASSLDLQDSGNTIYF.

The J gene is TRBJ1-4, the V gene TRBV28, with D possibly being TRBD1 (6 bases). The V end was cut by 7 bases, the J end by 5 bases, with 14 bases between. This CDR3 region has 14 residues. Germline V CDR1 and CDR2: MDHEN, SYDVKM. For the CDR3, the DNA is TGTGCCAGCACTTCCCACCAGGGGAATGAAAAACTGTTTTTT. Translation: CASTSHQGNEKLFF.

The chain recombines TRBV6-1 with TRBJ1-4, with 8 bases lining up with TRBD1. The V gene end was trimmed by 4 bases and the J gene end by 7 bases; junction bases not matched to a gene: 8. Germline assignment: CDR1 MNHNS and CDR2 SASEGT. The CDR3 consists of 15 residues. DNA of the CDR3: TGTGCCAGCAGTGGCACCGGGACAGGAGCTGAAAAACTGTTTTTT. Its protein is CASSGTGTGAEKLFF.

The chain joins TRBV11-2 to TRBJ1-6; D is unresolved. CDR1 SGHAT and CDR2 FQNNGV come from the germline V gene. The CDR3 sequence is 13 residues long. V shed 1 base and J shed 8 bases, with 6 bases lying between them. The CDR3 DNA is TGTGCCAGCAGCTTAGGGTCGGATTCACCCCTCCACTTT. Amino acids: CASSLGSDSPLHF.